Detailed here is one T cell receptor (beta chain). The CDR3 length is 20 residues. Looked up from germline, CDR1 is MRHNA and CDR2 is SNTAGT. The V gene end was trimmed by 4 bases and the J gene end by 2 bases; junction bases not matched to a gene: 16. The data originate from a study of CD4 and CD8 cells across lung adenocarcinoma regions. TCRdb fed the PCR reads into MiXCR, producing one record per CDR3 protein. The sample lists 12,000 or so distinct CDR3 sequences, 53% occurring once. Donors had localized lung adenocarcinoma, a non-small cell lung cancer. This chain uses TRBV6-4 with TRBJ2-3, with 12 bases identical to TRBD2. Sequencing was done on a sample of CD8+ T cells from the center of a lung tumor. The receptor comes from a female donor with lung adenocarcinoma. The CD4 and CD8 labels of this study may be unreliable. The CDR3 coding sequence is TGTGCCAGCAGTGCCCCACTAGCGGGGGGACCTCTCATATACACAGATACGCAGTATTTT. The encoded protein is CASSAPLAGGPLIYTDTQYF.